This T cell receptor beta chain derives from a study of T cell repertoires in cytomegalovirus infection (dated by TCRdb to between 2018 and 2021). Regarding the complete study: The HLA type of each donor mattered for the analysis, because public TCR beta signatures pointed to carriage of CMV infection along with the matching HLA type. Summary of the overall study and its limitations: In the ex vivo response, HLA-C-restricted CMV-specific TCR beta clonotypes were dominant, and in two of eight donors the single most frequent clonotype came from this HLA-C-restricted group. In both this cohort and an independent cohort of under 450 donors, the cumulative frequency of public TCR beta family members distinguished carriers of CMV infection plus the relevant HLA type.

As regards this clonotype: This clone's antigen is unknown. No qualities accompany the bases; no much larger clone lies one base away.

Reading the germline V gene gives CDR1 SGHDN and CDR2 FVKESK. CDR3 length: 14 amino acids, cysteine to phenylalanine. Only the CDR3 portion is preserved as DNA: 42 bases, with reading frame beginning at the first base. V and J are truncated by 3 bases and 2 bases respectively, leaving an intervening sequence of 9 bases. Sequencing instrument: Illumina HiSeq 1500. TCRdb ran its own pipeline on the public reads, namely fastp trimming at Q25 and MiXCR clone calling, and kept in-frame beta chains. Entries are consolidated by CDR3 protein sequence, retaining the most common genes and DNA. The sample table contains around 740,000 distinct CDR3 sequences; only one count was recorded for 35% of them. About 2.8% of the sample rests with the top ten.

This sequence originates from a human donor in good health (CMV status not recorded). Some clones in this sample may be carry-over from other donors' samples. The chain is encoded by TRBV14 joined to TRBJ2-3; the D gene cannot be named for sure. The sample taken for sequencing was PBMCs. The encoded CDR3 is CASSQVRSTDTQYF. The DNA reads TGTGCCAGCAGCCAGGTCAGATCCACAGATACGCAGTATTTT.